These T cell receptor beta chains were read from a single sample in a study of cytomegalovirus exposure and HLA in healthy donors. Profiled with immunoSEQ multiplex PCR; TCRdb holds only in-frame clones, not every one. The data hold around 300,000 clones, with approximately 70% observed a single time. The material sequenced was PBMCs. All receptors derive from a female donor in good health and CMV-seronegative. Both conserved end residues are part of each CDR3. A D gene is named only where the DNA matches it firmly. Clone size is not always given. Where it is, it says once, few, many or a class for expanded clones.

J | length | D | V | size | DNA | CDR3
TRBJ2-1 | 17 | TRBD2 | TRBV6-4 | few | TGTGCCAGCAGTGACCGGGGCGGGAGGGCCCCATACAATGAGCAGTTCTTC | CASSDRGGRAPYNEQFF
TRBJ1-3 | 19 | NA | TRBV7-9 | NA | TGTGCCAGCAGTCCCTTGAGGCATGGCAGCTTCATCTCTGGAAACACCATATATTTT | CASSPLRHGSFISGNTIYF
TRBJ2-1 | 13 | NA | TRBV9 | NA | TGTGCCAGCAGCGTAGCTACGGGCAATGAGCAGTTCTTC | CASSVATGNEQFF
TRBJ2-7 | 13 | TRBD1 | TRBV9 | few | TGTGCCAGCAGCGCTGGGCAGGGGGAAGAGCAGTACTTC | CASSAGQGEEQYF
TRBJ2-1 | 17 | TRBD1 | TRBV28 | once | TGTGCCAGCAGTTTTTTCCCCTCGGGGACAGGGGGCCATTTGGGGTTCTTC | CASSFFPSGTGGHLGFF
TRBJ2-3 | 16 | TRBD2 | TRBV7-2 | NA | TGTGCCAGCAGCCTCGTGGGGAGGGCCGGAGCAGATACGCAGTATTTT | CASSLVGRAGADTQYF
TRBJ2-7 | 13 | TRBD2 | TRBV27 | few | TGTGCCAGCAGTTCGGGACTATTCTACGAGCAGTACTTC | CASSSGLFYEQYF
TRBJ1-1 | 13 | NA | TRBV7-6 | once | TGTGCCAGCAGTCAACAGGGTAACACTGAAGCTTTCTTT | CASSQQGNTEAFF
TRBJ2-7 | 14 | TRBD1 | TRBV19 | NA | TGTGCCAGTGTGGACAGGGGGAGCTCCTACGAGCAGTACTTC | CASVDRGSSYEQYF
TRBJ2-7 | 15 | NA | TRBV6-1 | NA | TGTGCCAGCAGGGCCGGGGGGCTCGCCCTCTACGAGCAGTACTTC | CASRAGGLALYEQYF
TRBJ1-3 | 15 | NA | TRBV11-2 | NA | TGTGCCAGCAGCCGGCTAGGGGACACTGGAAACACCATATATTTT | CASSRLGDTGNTIYF
TRBJ1-1 | 14 | NA | TRBV18 | few | TGTGCCAGCTCGATGTCAAACAGGGCGAATGAAGCTTTCTTT | CASSMSNRANEAFF
TRBJ2-1 | 14 | TRBD2 | TRBV4-1 | NA | TGCGCCAGCAGCATAGGCGGGAGTAGGAATGAGCAGTTCTTC | CASSIGGSRNEQFF
TRBJ1-1 | 15 | NA | TRBV5-6 | NA | TGTGCCACAACCCCCCTTGGTGAGGTGAACACTGAAGCTTTCTTT | CATTPLGEVNTEAFF
TRBJ1-2 | 14 | NA | TRBV10-2 | NA | TGCGCCAGCTCGGAGGCAGGAGCTAACTATGGCTACACCTTC | CASSEAGANYGYTF
TRBJ2-7 | 19 | TRBD1 | TRBV2 | once | TGTGCCAGCAGTGAATATTTCTCTTGGGCAGGGGGCGCAACCTACGAGCAGTACTTC | CASSEYFSWAGGATYEQYF
TRBJ2-3 | 13 | TRBD2 | TRBV5-6 | NA | TGTGCCAGCAGCCGCTCTAGCGGATATACGCAGTATTTT | CASSRSSGYTQYF
TRBJ2-1 | 16 | TRBD2 | TRBV7-2 | NA | TGTGCCAGCAGCCCAGCAGGACTAGCGGGAGGCTGGGAGCAGTTCTTC | CASSPAGLAGGWEQFF
TRBJ1-5 | 14 | TRBD1 | TRBV5-4 | NA | TGTGCCAGCAGCACCGGGACAGGGAGTCAGCCCCAGCATTTT | CASSTGTGSQPQHF
TRBJ2-3 | 16 | NA | TRBV5-4 | NA | TGTGCCAGCAGCTTGTCTGCGGGACAGAATACGGATACGCAGTATTTT | CASSLSAGQNTDTQYF
TRBJ2-7 | 15 | NA | TRBV6-5 | few | TGTGCCAGCAGAAAAGACTCGAGAAACACCCGCGAGCAGTACTTC | CASRKDSRNTREQYF
TRBJ2-1 | 14 | TRBD2 | TRBV7-2 | NA | TGTGCCAGCGAACCTGGACTAGCGGACCATGAGCAGTTCTTC | CASEPGLADHEQFF